These 8 T cell receptor beta chains came from one sample sequenced in a study of OX40 agonist ivuxolimab in advanced cancers. The protocol was immunoSEQ multiplex PCR, while the TCRdb copy is restricted to in-frame clones and leaves out a portion. The table shows about 89,000 clones, with over 75% occurring only once. The source was CD4+ or CD8+ T cells sorted from blood, collected in a trial of the OX40 agonist ivuxolimab. These receptors were collected from an adult with an advanced solid tumor such as melanoma, head and neck, liver or kidney cancer.

The rearrangement links TRBV7-2 to TRBJ2-5; D unresolved. Per germline, CDR1 SGHTA and CDR2 FQGNSA. The CDR3 spans 13 residues. Trimming stripped 1 base from V and 5 bases from J, with 8 bases between. The CDR3 protein is CASSLGFIETQYF. In nucleotides, the CDR3 is TGTGCCAGCAGCTTAGGTTTCATTGAGACCCAGTACTTC. The full variable domain, with the rest looked up from reference TRBV7-2 and TRBJ2-5, is GAGVSQSPSNKVTEKGKDVELRCDPISGHTALYWYRQSLGQGLEFLIYFQGNSAPDKSGLPSDRFSAERTGGSVSTLTIQRTQQEDSAVYLCASSLGFIETQYFGPGTRLLVL.

This chain uses TRBV7-6 with TRBJ2-3; TRBD2 matches at 7 bases. With V trimmed by 5 bases and J by 2 bases, 16 bases remained unmatched. Germline loops: CDR1 SGHVS, CDR2 FNYEAQ. The CDR3 spans 18 residues. The CDR3 bases are TGTGCCAGCAGCATAAGGCCCAGGGTAAGCGGGGCCACAGATACGCAGTATTTT. Amino acids: CASSIRPRVSGATDTQYF.

The CDR3 protein is CASSKVFRTGFTGELFF. For the CDR3, the DNA is TGTGCCAGCAGCAAAGTCTTCCGGACAGGGTTCACCGGGGAGCTGTTTTTT. This chain links TRBV9 with TRBJ2-2; 8 bases line up with TRBD1. Trimming at V came to 4 bases and at J to 4 bases, leaving 12 bases not matched to a gene. The CDR3 spans 17 residues. CDR1 and CDR2 (germline): SGDLS, YYNGEE.

The chain is built from TRBV5-4 and TRBJ2-4, with a possible D match to TRBD2 (5 bases). Trimming shortened V by 4 bases and J by 8 bases, and 16 bases separated the two germline ends. CDR3 length: 14 amino acids. From germline, CDR1 is SGHNT and CDR2 YYREEE (reference sequence). CDR3 residues: CASSLRGREYIQYF. In DNA, the CDR3 is TGTGCCAGCAGCCTCCGGGGTAGGGAATACATTCAGTACTTC.

V gene TRBV6-5 combines with J gene TRBJ1-5; D is unclear. The V end was cut by 10 bases, the J end by 3 bases, with 13 bases between. The CDR3 has 13 residues. In germline, CDR1 is MNHEY, CDR2 SVGAGI. In nucleotides, the CDR3 is TGTGCCACCAAGGACGGAATCAATCAGCCCCAGCATTTT. Translating gives CATKDGINQPQHF.

The chain has TRBV6-5 and TRBJ2-2; 7 nucleotides agree with TRBD1. The CDR3 is 15 residues long. The germline V gene has CDR1 MNHEY and CDR2 SVGAGI. J gave up 4 bases and V 6 bases, and 8 bases lay outside the gene matches. CDR3 region: CASSPGQVVTGELFF. The DNA of the CDR3 is TGTGCCAGCAGCCCCGGACAGGTTGTCACCGGGGAGCTGTTTTTT.

V gene TRBV4-3 combines with J gene TRBJ2-2, with 8 bases lining up with TRBD2. CDR1 and CDR2 from the germline V gene are LGHNA and YSLEER. V lost 2 bases to trimming and J lost 0 bases; unmatched junction nucleotides: 17. The CDR3 loop spans 21 amino acids. The CDR3 DNA follows: TGCGCCAGCAGCCAACCCCTCGGGCGGGGGGCTTACGACGCGAACACCGGGGAGCTGTTTTTT. The encoded protein is CASSQPLGRGAYDANTGELFF.

J is TRBJ2-4 and V is TRBV6-5, with a weak D call TRBD2 (6 bases). The CDR3 consists of 12 residues. Trimming stripped 4 bases from V and 11 bases from J, with 12 bases between. Germline loops: CDR1 MNHEY, CDR2 SVGAGI. CDR3 region: CASSSSTGVQYF. DNA of the CDR3: TGTGCCAGCAGTTCCTCGACGGGAGTTCAGTACTTC.